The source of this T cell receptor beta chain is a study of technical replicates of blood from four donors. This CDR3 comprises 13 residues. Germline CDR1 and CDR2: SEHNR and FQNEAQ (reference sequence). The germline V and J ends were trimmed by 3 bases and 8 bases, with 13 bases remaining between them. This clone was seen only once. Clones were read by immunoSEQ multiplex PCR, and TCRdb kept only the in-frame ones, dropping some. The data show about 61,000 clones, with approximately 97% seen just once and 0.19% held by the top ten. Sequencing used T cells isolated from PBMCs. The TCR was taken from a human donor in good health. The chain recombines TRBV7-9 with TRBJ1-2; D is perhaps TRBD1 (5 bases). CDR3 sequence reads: CASSFNRQDGYTF. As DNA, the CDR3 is TGTGCCAGCAGCTTCAACAGGCAGGACGGCTACACCTTC. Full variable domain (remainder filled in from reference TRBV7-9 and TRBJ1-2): DTGVSQNPRHKITKRGQNVTFRCDPISEHNRLYWYRQTLGQGPEFLTYFQNEAQLEKSRLLSDRFSAERPKGSFSTLEIQRTEQGDSAMYLCASSFNRQDGYTFGSGTRLTVV.